This T cell receptor beta chain was retrieved from a study of T cell repertoires in cytomegalovirus infection. Background on the study: CMV infection plus the matching HLA type was flagged by public TCR beta signatures.

TCRdb reprocessed the reads via MiXCR and lists one record per CDR3 protein. The sample carries about 240,000 distinct CDR3 sequences, about 7% recorded once. General study findings and limits: Cumulative frequency of public TCR beta families picked out carriers of CMV plus the relevant HLA. Across the ex vivo response, the dominant clonotypes were HLA-C-restricted CMV-specific TCR beta clonotypes.

This clonotype was seen repeatedly, ten times or more. Its target is not known. The sequencing sample was made of PBMCs. The TCR sequence derives from a human donor in good health (CMV status not recorded). Some clones in this sample may be carry-over from other donors' samples.

CDR3 loop: CSAREDRDYFDYGYTF. DNA of the CDR3: TGCAGTGCTAGGGAGGACAGGGACTATTTTGACTATGGCTACACCTTC. The chain combines TRBV20-1 with TRBJ1-2; 8 bases map to TRBD1. Per the germline V gene, CDR1 is DFQATT and CDR2 is SNEGSKA (reference sequence). V was clipped by 3 bases and J by 3 bases; unmatched bases: 12. The CDR3 spans 16 residues.